This TCR beta chain was sequenced for a study of human versus mouse CDR3 diversity and MHC coevolution. Background on the study: Each sample yielded about 0.6 x 10^7 to 1.7 x 10^7 valid reads. Study observations and caveats: Clonal inequality was lowest in most of the three human donors.

About this clone itself: The antigen is unknown.

Sorting isolated naive CD4 T cells lacking CD45RO and expressing CD62L. The CDR3 sequence is 19 residues long. CDR1 is SGHRS and CDR2 is YFSETQ in the germline V gene. V gave up 2 bases and J gave up 4 bases; unmatched junction bases: 17. TCRdb keeps only in-frame clones here, not all; method: immunoSEQ multiplex PCR. The sample records around 74,000 clones, around 93% being singletons. V gene TRBV5-1 combines with J gene TRBJ2-7, with 11 bases that match TRBD2. The TCR sequence derives from a person aged 25 to 69 in good health. What was sequenced was naive CD4+ T cells from blood. Subset of the sample: CD45RO-negative CD62L-positive naive CD4 T cells. The CDR3 region has the DNA TGCGCCAGCAGCTTAGTCCCGCGGCTAGCGGGAGGCCTTGGGTACGAGCAGTACTTC. Amino acid sequence: CASSLVPRLAGGLGYEQYF.